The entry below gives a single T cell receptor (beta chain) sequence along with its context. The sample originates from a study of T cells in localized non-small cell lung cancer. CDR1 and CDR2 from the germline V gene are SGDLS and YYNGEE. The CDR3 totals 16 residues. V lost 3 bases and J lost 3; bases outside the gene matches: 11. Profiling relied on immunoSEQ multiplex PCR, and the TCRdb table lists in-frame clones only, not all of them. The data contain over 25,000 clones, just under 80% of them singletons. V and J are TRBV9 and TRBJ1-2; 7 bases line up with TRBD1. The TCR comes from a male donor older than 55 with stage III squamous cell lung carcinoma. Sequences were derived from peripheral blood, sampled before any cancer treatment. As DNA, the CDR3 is TGTGCCAGCAGCGCTCCCCAGGGGGGGGCCCACTATGGCTACACCTTC. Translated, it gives CASSAPQGGAHYGYTF.